The clone carrying this T cell receptor (beta chain) was counted at least ten times. This specimen comes from a study of T cells in Graves' hyperthyroidism and ophthalmopathy. The CDR3 is 15 amino acids. Germline V gene data show CDR1 as DFQATT and CDR2 as SNEGSKA (reference sequence). V was shortened by 2 bases and J by 1 base, with 14 bases between the two germline ends. Researchers amplified the TCR beta CDR3 regions from RNA transcripts. RT-PCR in the first round (using the HTBI primer set) targeted the TCR CDR3. From the multiplex PCR reads, TCRdb called clonotypes with MiXCR, one entry per CDR3 protein. The repertoire has about 510,000 distinct CDR3 sequences, 40% to 50% of them found once; the top ten carry about 40%. Diagnostic decisions used clinical symptoms, serum thyroxine and TRAb, thyroid ultrasound and orbital computed tomography.

This clonotype originated in an adult woman with Graves' disease, either hyperthyroidism or ophthalmopathy (not recorded which). The specimen was peripheral blood or thyroid tissue (not recorded which). The chain has TRBV20-1 and TRBJ1-1, with D possibly being TRBD1 (6 bases). The CDR3 sequence: CSARPTGKWNTEAFF. In nucleotides, the CDR3 is TGCAGTGCTAGACCTACAGGGAAGTGGAACACTGAAGCTTTCTTT.